This record concerns one T cell receptor beta chain sequence. The antigen remains unidentified. The ends lost 5 bases at V and 5 bases at J; junction bases unmatched: 9. This CDR3 region has 15 residues. Germline assignment: CDR1 SGHAT and CDR2 FQNNGV. TCRdb's copy holds only in-frame clones and misses some; the assay was immunoSEQ multiplex PCR. The sample lists about 2.1 million clones, about 93% seen once, with 1.5% to 2% in the top ten. It was CD45RO-negative cells, positively selected for CCR7, that made up naive CD8 cells, with terminally differentiated effector memory CD45RA+ cells excluded. This entry comes from a study of shared clonotypes between healthy human individuals. Whole-study context: Three plates each covered CD4 naive and memory; CD8 naive two, CD8 memory one. Study findings and constraints: Sharing across several donors was seen in 4% to 6.5% of naive CD4 clonotypes. The donor pool, a small one, limited the genetic and exposure-history diversity represented. Relative to memory subsets, naive subsets generally showed larger estimated richness.

V and J are TRBV11-2 and TRBJ1-1; 9 positions match TRBD1. The TCR originated in a man younger than 30 in good health. Some clones in this sample may be carry-over from other donors' samples. What was sequenced was naive CD8+ T cells from PBMCs. The CDR3 sequence is CASSQPTGGRTEAFF. CDR3 DNA: TGTGCCAGCAGCCAACCGACAGGGGGGCGGACTGAAGCTTTCTTT.